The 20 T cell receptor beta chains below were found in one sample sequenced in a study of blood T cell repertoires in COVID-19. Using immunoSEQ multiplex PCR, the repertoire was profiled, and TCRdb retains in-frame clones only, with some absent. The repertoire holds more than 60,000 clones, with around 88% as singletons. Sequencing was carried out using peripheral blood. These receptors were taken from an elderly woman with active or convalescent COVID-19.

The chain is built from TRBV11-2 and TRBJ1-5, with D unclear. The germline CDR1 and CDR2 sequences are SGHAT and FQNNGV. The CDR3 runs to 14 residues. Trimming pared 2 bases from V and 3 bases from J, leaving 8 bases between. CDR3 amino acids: CASSLNLDNQPQHF. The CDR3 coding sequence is TGTGCCAGCAGCTTAAATCTAGACAATCAGCCCCAGCATTTT.

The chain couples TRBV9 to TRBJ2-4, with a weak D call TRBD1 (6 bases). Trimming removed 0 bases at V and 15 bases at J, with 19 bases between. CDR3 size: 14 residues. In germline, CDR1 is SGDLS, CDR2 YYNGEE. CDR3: CASSVEASGETAYF. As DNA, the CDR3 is TGTGCCAGCAGCGTAGAGGCTTCAGGGGAAACGGCGTACTTC.

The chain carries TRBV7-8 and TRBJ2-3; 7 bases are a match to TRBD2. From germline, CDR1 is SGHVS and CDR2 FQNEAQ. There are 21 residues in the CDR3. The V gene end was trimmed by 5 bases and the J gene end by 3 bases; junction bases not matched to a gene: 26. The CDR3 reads CASSPRASRTSTSGMTDTQYF. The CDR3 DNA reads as TGTGCCAGCAGCCCAAGGGCGAGCAGGACTAGTACATCCGGCATGACAGATACGCAGTATTTT.

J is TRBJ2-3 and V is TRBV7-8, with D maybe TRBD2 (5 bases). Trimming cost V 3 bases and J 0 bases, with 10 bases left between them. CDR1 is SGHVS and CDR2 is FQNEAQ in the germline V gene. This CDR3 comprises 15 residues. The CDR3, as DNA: TGTGCCAGCAGCTTGCGGGCTACTAGCACAGATACGCAGTATTTT. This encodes CASSLRATSTDTQYF.

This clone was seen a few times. The DNA of the CDR3 is TGTGCCAGCAGTCTCGGGACAGGCTTTACTGGGGCCAACGTCCTGACTTTC. Translating gives CASSLGTGFTGANVLTF. This chain joins TRBV28 and TRBJ2-6; TRBD1 matches at 8 bases. V dropped 5 bases and J dropped 2; count of bases not matched to a gene: 8. From germline, CDR1 is MDHEN and CDR2 SYDVKM. The CDR3 sequence is 17 residues long.

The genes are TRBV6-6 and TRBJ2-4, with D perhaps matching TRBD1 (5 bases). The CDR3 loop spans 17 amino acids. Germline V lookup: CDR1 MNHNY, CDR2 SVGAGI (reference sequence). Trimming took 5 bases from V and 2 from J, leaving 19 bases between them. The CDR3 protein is CASSRSPPTAPKNIQYF. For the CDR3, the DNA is TGTGCCAGCAGTCGTAGCCCTCCGACAGCTCCCAAAAACATTCAGTACTTC.

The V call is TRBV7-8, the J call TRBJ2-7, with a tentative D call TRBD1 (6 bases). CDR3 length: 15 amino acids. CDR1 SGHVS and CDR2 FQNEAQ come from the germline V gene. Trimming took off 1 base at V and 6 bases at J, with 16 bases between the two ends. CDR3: CASSLGASGAGEQYF. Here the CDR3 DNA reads TGTGCCAGCAGCTTAGGGGCATCAGGGGCTGGCGAGCAGTACTTC.

The DNA for the CDR3 is TGTGCCACCCATAAGGTGCAGGGGTGGGAGCAGTTCTTC. It codes for CATHKVQGWEQFF. The chain uses TRBV6-5 and TRBJ2-1, with D possibly being TRBD1 (6 bases). In germline, CDR1 is MNHEY, CDR2 SVGAGI. Deletions cut 10 bases from V and 10 bases from J, with 20 bases between. The CDR3 is made up of 13 amino acids.

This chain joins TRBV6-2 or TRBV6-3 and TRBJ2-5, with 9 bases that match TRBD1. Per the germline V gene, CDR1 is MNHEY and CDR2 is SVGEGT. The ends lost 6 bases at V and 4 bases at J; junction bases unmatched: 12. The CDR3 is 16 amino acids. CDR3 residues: CASSPTRGQGGETQYF. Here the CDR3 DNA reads TGTGCCAGCAGCCCCACAAGGGGACAGGGTGGAGAGACCCAGTACTTC.

CDR3 nucleotides: TGTGCCAGCAGCGTCAGGTCCGAAGAGACCCAGTACTTC. Encoded protein: CASSVRSEETQYF. The chain is built from TRBV3-1 (or the pseudogene TRBV3-2) and TRBJ2-5; no definite D call. Trimming shortened V by 5 bases and J by 3 bases, and 10 bases separated the two germline ends. Germline V gene sequence: CDR1 LGHDT, CDR2 YNNKEL (reference sequence). The CDR3 has 13 residues.

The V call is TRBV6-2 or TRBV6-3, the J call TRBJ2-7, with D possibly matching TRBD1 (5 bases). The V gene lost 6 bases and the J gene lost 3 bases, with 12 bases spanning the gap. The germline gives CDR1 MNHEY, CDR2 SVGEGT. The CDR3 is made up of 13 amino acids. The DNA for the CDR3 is TGTGCCAGCAGCCTTGGGGCAGACTACGAGCAGTACTTC. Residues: CASSLGADYEQYF.

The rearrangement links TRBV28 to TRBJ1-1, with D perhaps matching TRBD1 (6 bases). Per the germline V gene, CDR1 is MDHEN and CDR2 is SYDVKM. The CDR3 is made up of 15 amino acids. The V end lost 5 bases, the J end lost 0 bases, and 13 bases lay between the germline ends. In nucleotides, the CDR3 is TGTGCCAGCAGTCCCTCCCGGACAGTGAACACTGAAGCTTTCTTT. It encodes CASSPSRTVNTEAFF.

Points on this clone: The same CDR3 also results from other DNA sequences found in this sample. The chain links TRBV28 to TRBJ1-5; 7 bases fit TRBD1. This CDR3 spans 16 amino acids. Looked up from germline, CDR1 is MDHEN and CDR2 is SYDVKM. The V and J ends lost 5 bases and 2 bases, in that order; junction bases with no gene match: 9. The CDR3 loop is CASSPQTGMGNQPQHF. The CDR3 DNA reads TGTGCCAGCAGTCCGCAGACAGGGATGGGCAATCAGCCCCAGCATTTT.

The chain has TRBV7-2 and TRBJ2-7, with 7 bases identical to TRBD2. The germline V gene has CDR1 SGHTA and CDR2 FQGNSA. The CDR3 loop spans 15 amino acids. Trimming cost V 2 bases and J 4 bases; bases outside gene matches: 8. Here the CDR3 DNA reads TGTGCCAGCAGCTTAAGTAGCGGGTCGGGGTACGAGCAGTACTTC. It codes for CASSLSSGSGYEQYF.

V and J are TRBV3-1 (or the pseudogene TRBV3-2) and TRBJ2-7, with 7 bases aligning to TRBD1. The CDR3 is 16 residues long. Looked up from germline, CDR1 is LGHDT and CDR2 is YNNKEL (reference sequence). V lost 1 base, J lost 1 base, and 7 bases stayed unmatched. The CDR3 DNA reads TGTGCCAGCAGCCAAGGCGAAAAGACAGGGTCCTACGAGCAGTACTTC. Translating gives CASSQGEKTGSYEQYF.

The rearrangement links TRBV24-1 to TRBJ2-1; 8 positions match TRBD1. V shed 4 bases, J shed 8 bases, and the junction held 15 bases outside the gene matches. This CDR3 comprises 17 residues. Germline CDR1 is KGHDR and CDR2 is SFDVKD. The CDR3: CATSDRPPDRVGYEQFF. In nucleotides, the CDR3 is TGTGCCACCAGTGACCGCCCCCCGGACAGGGTTGGATATGAGCAGTTCTTC.

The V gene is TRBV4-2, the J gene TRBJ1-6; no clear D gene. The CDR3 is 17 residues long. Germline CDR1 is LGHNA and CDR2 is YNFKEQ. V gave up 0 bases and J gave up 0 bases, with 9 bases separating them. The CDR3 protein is CASSQESRSSYNSPLHF. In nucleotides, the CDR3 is TGTGCCAGCAGCCAAGAATCCCGTAGCTCCTATAATTCACCCCTCCACTTT.

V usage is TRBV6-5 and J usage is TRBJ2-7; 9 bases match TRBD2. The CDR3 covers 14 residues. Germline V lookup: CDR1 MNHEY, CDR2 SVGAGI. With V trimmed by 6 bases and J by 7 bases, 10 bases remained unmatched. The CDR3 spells CASSRAGGPSEQYF. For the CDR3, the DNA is TGTGCCAGCAGCCGTGCGGGAGGGCCGAGTGAGCAGTACTTC.

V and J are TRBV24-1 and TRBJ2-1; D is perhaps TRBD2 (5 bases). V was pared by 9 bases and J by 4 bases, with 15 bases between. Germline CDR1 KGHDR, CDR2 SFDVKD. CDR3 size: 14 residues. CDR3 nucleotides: TGTGCCACCCATGGAGGAGACACTTACAATGAGCAGTTCTTC. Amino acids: CATHGGDTYNEQFF.

In DNA, the CDR3 is TGCGCCAGCAGCTTGGTGACAGGGGCTAATGAAAAACTGTTTTTT. This encodes CASSLVTGANEKLFF. This sequence joins TRBV5-1 and TRBJ1-4; 8 nucleotides match TRBD1. The CDR3 contains 15 residues. The ends lost 0 bases at V and 3 bases at J; junction bases unmatched: 1. Germline lookup yields CDR1 SGHRS and CDR2 YFSETQ.